This T cell receptor beta chain was captured by sequencing in a study of cytomegalovirus exposure and HLA in healthy donors. Study-level results: Some public TCRs appeared in many individuals, while most sequences were rare.

Germline lookup yields CDR1 MNHEY and CDR2 SVGAGI. The CDR3 spans 12 residues. J gave up 6 bases and V 6 bases, and 4 bases lay outside the gene matches. Notes on this clone: As yet, its antigen is unknown.

This table comes from immunoSEQ multiplex PCR, and its TCRdb copy is limited to in-frame clones, with some not included. The sample shows over 100,000 clones, 89% of them seen only once. This chain uses TRBV6-5 with TRBJ1-2, with TRBD1 matching over 7 bases. This clonotype was obtained from a young woman in good health and CMV-seronegative. Sample: PBMCs. CDR3 DNA sequence: TGTGCCAGCAGACGACAGGGTGATGGCTACACCTTC. Translation gives CASRRQGDGYTF.